The 7 T cell receptor beta chains below come from one sample, sequenced in a study of vaccination and CD4 T cells after COVID-19. These receptors have no known antigen. Treatment in this sample: approximately 9-day PBMC culture with coronavirus spike peptide pools or control peptides (ViraFEST assay). The Oncomine TCR Beta short-read assay sequenced DNA from cultured CD4+ T cells. TCRdb redid the calling of the PCR reads with MiXCR, one entry per CDR3 protein. Among 5,500 to 8,000 distinct CDR3 sequences listed, 73% were seen once. The sequencing input was CD4+ T cells from blood, cultured in vitro. The source of these receptors is a human donor who had recovered from COVID-19.

This clonotype was observed a few times. The chain employs TRBV20-1 and TRBJ1-2, with a possible D match to TRBD1 (6 bases). This CDR3 has 13 residues. CDR1 is DFQATT and CDR2 is SNEGSKA in the germline V gene (reference sequence). V lost 2 bases and J 7 bases, leaving 14 bases between the germline ends. DNA of the CDR3: TGCAGTGCTAGAAAACAGGGTCTTGGTGGCTACACCTTC. Encoded protein: CSARKQGLGGYTF.

This clonotype has only a few counts. The chain couples TRBV20-1 to TRBJ2-1; 7 bases match TRBD1. This CDR3 comprises 16 residues. V was pared by 0 bases and J by 1 base, with 6 bases of the junction left unmatched. The V gene's germline CDR1 is DFQATT and CDR2 SNEGSKA (reference sequence). The CDR3 bases are TGCAGTGCTAGAGATGAGGTGACAGGGTCCTACAATGAGCAGTTCTTC. It specifies CSARDEVTGSYNEQFF.

The chain is built from TRBV24-1 and TRBJ2-2; no clear D. The V end was cut by 1 base, the J end by 5 bases, with 4 bases between. Germline V gives CDR1 KGHDR, CDR2 SFDVKD. The CDR3 is made up of 13 amino acids. This chain's CDR3 is CATSDFHTGELFF. For the CDR3, the DNA is TGTGCCACCAGTGATTTCCATACCGGGGAGCTGTTTTTT.

This chain uses TRBV19 with TRBJ2-5, with 8 bases lining up with TRBD1. Germline values: CDR1 LNHDA, CDR2 SQIVND (reference sequence). The CDR3 sequence is 17 residues long. Trimming removed 4 bases from V and 8 bases from J; junction bases left unmatched: 18. In DNA, the CDR3 is TGTGCCAGTAGTACTCCCACGCTGACAGGGGCGACTGGTACCCAGTACTTC. It encodes CASSTPTLTGATGTQYF.

This chain joins TRBV6-2 or TRBV6-3 and TRBJ1-5, with 10 bases identical to TRBD1. The CDR3 sequence is 15 residues long. The J segment lost 3 bases and the V segment lost 7 bases, leaving 6 bases of the junction unmatched. Germline values: CDR1 MNHEY, CDR2 SVGEGT. CDR3 bases: TGTGCCAGCAAGTGGGACAGGGGCCACAATCAGCCCCAGCATTTT. The encoded protein is CASKWDRGHNQPQHF.

This chain uses TRBV7-2 with TRBJ1-1; TRBD1 matches 11 bases. In germline, CDR1 is SGHTA, CDR2 FQGNSA. V was clipped by 5 bases and J by 7 bases; unmatched bases: 9. The CDR3 is 15 residues long. The CDR3 reads CASSLRDRGTGEAFF. The CDR3 nucleotides read TGTGCCAGCAGCCTAAGGGACAGGGGGACCGGTGAAGCTTTCTTT.

V gene TRBV27 combines with J gene TRBJ1-2; maybe TRBD1 (5 bases). The CDR3 is 14 residues long. Germline V lookup: CDR1 MNHEY, CDR2 SMNVEV (reference sequence). The germline V and J ends were trimmed by 1 base and 4 bases, with 10 bases remaining between them. CDR3 region: CASSLLGGSYGYTF. For the CDR3, the DNA is TGTGCCAGCAGTTTATTGGGGGGGAGCTATGGCTACACCTTC.